This entry lists 14 T cell receptor beta chains sequenced from one sample in a study of control samples from healthy donors and cancer patients. The data were produced by immunoSEQ multiplex PCR, yet TCRdb's version contains in-frame clones alone and is incomplete. The sample lists about 170,000 clones; over 85% were seen once. Sequenced sample: blood. Every receptor here comes from a woman in her fifties or sixties in good health.

This clone was seen a single time. The CDR3 sequence is CASSAQTGRDGYTF. CDR3 DNA: TGTGCCAGTAGTGCCCAGACAGGGAGGGATGGCTACACCTTC. The J gene is TRBJ1-2, the V gene TRBV19; 7 bases match TRBD1. V shed 5 bases and J 6 bases; nucleotides not matched to a gene: 9. The CDR3 extends over 14 amino acids. Germline lookup yields CDR1 LNHDA and CDR2 SQIVND (reference sequence).

The chain links TRBV6-5 to TRBJ1-2; 10 bases are shared with TRBD1. The CDR3 consists of 14 residues. Unmatched junction bases numbered 4, after V lost 2 bases and J lost 7 bases. Germline CDR1 and CDR2: MNHEY and SVGAGI. The DNA of the CDR3 is TGTGCCAGCAGTTACCGGACAGGGGGTTTTGGCTACACCTTC. Amino acid sequence: CASSYRTGGFGYTF.

This chain uses TRBV5-4 with TRBJ1-2; weak D call: TRBD1 (5 bases). Germline V gene data show CDR1 as SGHNT and CDR2 as YYREEE (reference sequence). The CDR3 sequence is 15 residues long. V was trimmed by 3 bases and J by 1 base, leaving 13 bases between them. Here the CDR3 reads CASSSDWGLNYGYTF. The CDR3 DNA reads TGTGCCAGCAGCTCCGATTGGGGACTTAACTATGGCTACACCTTC. The full variable domain, rest sourced from reference TRBV5-4 and TRBJ1-2, is ETGVTQSPTHLIKTRGQQVTLRCSSQSGHNTVSWYQQALGQGPQFIFQYYREEENGRGNFPPRFSGLQFPNYSSELNVNALELDDSALYLCASSSDWGLNYGYTFGSGTRLTVV.

The V and J genes are TRBV4-3 and TRBJ2-7, with TRBD2 matching 8 bases. Germline values: CDR1 LGHNA, CDR2 YSLEER. The CDR3 length is 15 residues. J lost 5 bases, V lost 3 bases, and 9 bases had no gene match. The CDR3 sequence is CASSQRTSRIDEQYF. CDR3 in DNA: TGCGCCAGCAGCCAGAGGACTAGCCGGATTGACGAGCAGTACTTC.

The chain links TRBV15 to TRBJ2-3, with 7 positions matching TRBD1. CDR1 LNHNV and CDR2 YYDKDF come from the germline V gene (reference sequence). The CDR3 is 15 amino acids. The V gene end was trimmed by 2 bases and the J gene end by 2 bases; junction bases not matched to a gene: 4. The CDR3 reads CATSRPTGPTDTQYF. Written as DNA, the CDR3 is TGTGCCACCAGCAGACCGACAGGGCCCACAGATACGCAGTATTTT.

This chain connects TRBV2 to TRBJ1-2, with D possibly TRBD1 on 5 matching bases. Trimming shortened V by 8 bases and J by 2 bases, and 9 bases separated the two germline ends. The CDR3 sequence is 12 residues long. Looked up from germline, CDR1 is SNHLY and CDR2 is FYNNEI. Here the CDR3 reads CASGGVNYGYTF. The CDR3 DNA reads TGTGCCAGCGGGGGGGTAAACTATGGCTACACCTTC.

The V gene is TRBV5-8, the J gene TRBJ1-5; no reliable D call. There are 13 residues in the CDR3. The ends were cut back, 2 bases at V and 7 bases at J, with 10 bases in the middle. CDR1 and CDR2 (germline): SGHTS, YDEGEE. The CDR3 here is CASSFFGTQPQHF. The CDR3 region has the DNA TGTGCCAGCAGCTTCTTCGGTACCCAGCCCCAGCATTTT.

This clone occurred once. This chain connects TRBV4-2 to TRBJ1-2; D call uncertain. Trimming took 3 bases from V and 8 from J, leaving 16 bases between them. Germline lookup yields CDR1 LGHNA and CDR2 YNFKEQ. The CDR3 has 14 amino acids. CDR3: CASSQALRSGGYTF. The CDR3 nucleotides read TGTGCCAGCAGCCAGGCGTTACGGAGCGGGGGCTACACCTTC.

The V call is TRBV18, the J call TRBJ1-2; D unclear. The CDR3 consists of 15 residues. The V end lost 2 bases, the J end lost 3 bases, and 13 bases lay between the germline ends. The V gene's germline CDR1 is KGHSH and CDR2 LQKENI. CDR3 nucleotides: TGTGCCAGCTCACCAATTGGCACCGACTACTATGGCTACACCTTC. Encoded protein: CASSPIGTDYYGYTF. Drawing the rest from reference TRBV18 and TRBJ1-2, the complete variable domain is NAGVMQNPRHLVRRRGQEARLRCSPMKGHSHVYWYRQLPEEGLKFMVYLQKENIIDESGMPKERFSAEFPKEGPSILRIQQVVRGDSAAYFCASSPIGTDYYGYTFGSGTRLTVV.

J is TRBJ2-5 and V is TRBV4-3; D is unresolved. The V end lost 1 base, the J end lost 4 bases, and 4 bases lay between the germline ends. This CDR3 contains 12 residues. The V gene's germline CDR1 is LGHNA and CDR2 YSLEER. The CDR3 sequence: CASSQGGETQYF. DNA of the CDR3: TGCGCCAGCAGCCAAGGGGGAGAGACCCAGTACTTC.

V is TRBV4-3 and J is TRBJ2-5, with D tentatively TRBD1 (7 bases). The V end lost 1 base, the J end lost 4 bases, and 19 bases lay between the germline ends. Germline CDR1 and CDR2: LGHNA and YSLEER. The CDR3 length is 17 residues. CDR3 coding DNA: TGCGCCAGCAGCCAAGGCGGTCGTCAGGGGGGCCCAGAGACCCAGTACTTC. This gives the protein CASSQGGRQGGPETQYF.

The chain has TRBV6-6 and TRBJ1-1; TRBD1 aligns across 8 bases. This CDR3 is 15 amino acids long. V gave up 7 bases and J gave up 4 bases; unmatched junction bases: 11. Germline assignment: CDR1 MNHNY and CDR2 SVGAGI (reference sequence). The CDR3 coding sequence is TGTGCCAGCATCCGGCAGGGGGCGCCGGGCACTGAAGCTTTCTTT. Translation: CASIRQGAPGTEAFF.

This chain connects TRBV5-1 to TRBJ1-1, with no clear D. This CDR3 is built from 14 residues. Looked up from germline, CDR1 is SGHRS and CDR2 is YFSETQ. V lost 2 bases and J lost 4, with 12 bases in between. In DNA, the CDR3 is TGCGCCAGCAGCTTACGGACTCTGGGCACTGAAGCTTTCTTT. Protein product: CASSLRTLGTEAFF.

The chain links TRBV5-1 to TRBJ2-5; D might be TRBD2 (5 bases). Trimming removed 1 base from V and 5 bases from J, with 12 bases in between. Germline V gene sequence: CDR1 SGHRS, CDR2 YFSETQ. This CDR3 comprises 14 residues. CDR3 in amino acids: CASSLMPGGETQYF. CDR3 nucleotide sequence: TGCGCCAGCAGCTTGATGCCAGGAGGTGAGACCCAGTACTTC.